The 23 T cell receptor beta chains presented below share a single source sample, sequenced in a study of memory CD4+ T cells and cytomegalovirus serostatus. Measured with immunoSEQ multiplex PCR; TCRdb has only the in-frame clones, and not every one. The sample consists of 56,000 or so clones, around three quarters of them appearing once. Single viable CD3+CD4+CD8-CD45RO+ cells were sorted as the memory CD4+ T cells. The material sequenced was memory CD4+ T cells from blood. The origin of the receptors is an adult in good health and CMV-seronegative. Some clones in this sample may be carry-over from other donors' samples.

CDR3 residues: CASSPGQGRRGNTIYF. CDR3 DNA sequence: TGTGCCAGCTCACCCGGACAGGGACGGAGGGGAAACACCATATATTTT. V usage is TRBV18 and J usage is TRBJ1-3; 8 bases are a match to TRBD1. This CDR3 is built from 16 residues. J was trimmed by 4 bases and V by 3 bases; bases with no gene match: 8. Germline CDR1 is KGHSH and CDR2 is LQKENI.

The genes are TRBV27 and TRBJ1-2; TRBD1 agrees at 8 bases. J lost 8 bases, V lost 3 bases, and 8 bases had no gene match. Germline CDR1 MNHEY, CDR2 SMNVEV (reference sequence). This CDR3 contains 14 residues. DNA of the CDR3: TGTGCCAGCAGTTTTGGGACAGGCGGCTTCGGCTACACCTTC. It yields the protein CASSFGTGGFGYTF.

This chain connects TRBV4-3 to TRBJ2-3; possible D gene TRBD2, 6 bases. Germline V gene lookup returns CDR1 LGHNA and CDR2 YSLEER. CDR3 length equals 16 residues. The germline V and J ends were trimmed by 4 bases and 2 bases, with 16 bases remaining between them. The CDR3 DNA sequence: TGCGCCAGCAGCCTAATGGGGGGACGCTTCACAGATACGCAGTATTTT. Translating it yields CASSLMGGRFTDTQYF.

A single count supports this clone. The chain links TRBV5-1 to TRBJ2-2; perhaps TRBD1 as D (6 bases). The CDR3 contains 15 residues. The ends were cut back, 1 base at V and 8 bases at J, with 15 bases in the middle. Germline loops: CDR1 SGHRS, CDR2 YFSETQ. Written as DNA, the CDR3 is TGCGCCAGCAGCTTGCCCCGACAGGTGGAAGGGGAGCTGTTTTTT. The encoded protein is CASSLPRQVEGELFF.

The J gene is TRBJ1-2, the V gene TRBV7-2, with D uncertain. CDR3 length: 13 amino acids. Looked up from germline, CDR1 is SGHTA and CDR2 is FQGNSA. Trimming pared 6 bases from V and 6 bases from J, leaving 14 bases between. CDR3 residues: CASSKTAGNGYTF. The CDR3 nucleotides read TGTGCCAGCAGTAAAACGGCCGGGAATGGCTACACCTTC.

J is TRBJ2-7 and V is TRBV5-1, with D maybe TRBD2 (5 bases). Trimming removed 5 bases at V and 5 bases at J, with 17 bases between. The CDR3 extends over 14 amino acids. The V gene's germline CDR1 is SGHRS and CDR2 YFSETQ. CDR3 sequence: CASSPLIGSDEQYF. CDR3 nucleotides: TGCGCCAGCAGTCCCCTAATTGGGAGCGACGAGCAGTACTTC.

The CDR3, as DNA: TGTGCCAGCAGTTACTCTGCGGGCGCGAACACCGGGGAGCTGTTTTTT. Encoded protein: CASSYSAGANTGELFF. This chain connects TRBV6-5 to TRBJ2-2, with a weak D call TRBD2 (5 bases). This CDR3 is built from 16 residues. Per the germline V gene, CDR1 is MNHEY and CDR2 is SVGAGI. Trimming left V 0 bases short and J 0 bases short, with 8 bases between.

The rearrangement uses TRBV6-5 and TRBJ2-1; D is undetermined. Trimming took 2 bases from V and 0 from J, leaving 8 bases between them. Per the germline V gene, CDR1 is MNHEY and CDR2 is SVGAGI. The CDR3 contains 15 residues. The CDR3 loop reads CASSYSTSSYNEQFF. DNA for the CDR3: TGTGCCAGCAGTTACAGCACCAGCTCCTACAATGAGCAGTTCTTC.

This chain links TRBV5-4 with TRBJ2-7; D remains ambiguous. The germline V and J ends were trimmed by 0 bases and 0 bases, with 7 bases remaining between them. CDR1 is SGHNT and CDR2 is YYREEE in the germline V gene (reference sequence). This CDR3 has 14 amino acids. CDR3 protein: CASSLGGSSYEQYF. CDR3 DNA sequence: TGTGCCAGCAGCTTGGGTGGGTCCTCCTACGAGCAGTACTTC. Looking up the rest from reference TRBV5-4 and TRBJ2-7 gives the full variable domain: ETGVTQSPTHLIKTRGQQVTLRCSSQSGHNTVSWYQQALGQGPQFIFQYYREEENGRGNFPPRFSGLQFPNYSSELNVNALELDDSALYLCASSLGGSSYEQYFGPGTRLTVT.

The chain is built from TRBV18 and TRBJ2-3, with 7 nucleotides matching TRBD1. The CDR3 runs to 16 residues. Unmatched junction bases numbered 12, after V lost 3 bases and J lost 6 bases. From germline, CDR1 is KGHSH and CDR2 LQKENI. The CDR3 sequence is CASSPSAGTVGDTQYF. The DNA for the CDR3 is TGTGCCAGCTCACCCTCAGCCGGGACAGTGGGGGATACGCAGTATTTT.

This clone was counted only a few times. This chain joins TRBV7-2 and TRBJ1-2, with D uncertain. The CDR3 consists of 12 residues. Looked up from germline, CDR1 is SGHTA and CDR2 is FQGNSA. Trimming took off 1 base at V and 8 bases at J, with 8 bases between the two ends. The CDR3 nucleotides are TGTGCCAGCAGCTTAGTCGGGGAAGGCTACACCTTC. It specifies CASSLVGEGYTF.

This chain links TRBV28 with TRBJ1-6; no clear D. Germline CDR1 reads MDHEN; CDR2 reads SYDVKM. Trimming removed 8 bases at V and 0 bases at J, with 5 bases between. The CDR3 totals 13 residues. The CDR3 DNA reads TGTGCCAGCTCGAGCTCCTATAATTCACCCCTCCACTTT. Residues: CASSSSYNSPLHF. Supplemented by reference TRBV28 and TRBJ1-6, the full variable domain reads DVKVTQSSRYLVKRTGEKVFLECVQDMDHENMFWYRQDPGLGLRLIYFSYDVKMKEKGDIPEGYSVSREKKERFSLILESASTNQTSMYLCASSSSYNSPLHFGNGTRLTVT.

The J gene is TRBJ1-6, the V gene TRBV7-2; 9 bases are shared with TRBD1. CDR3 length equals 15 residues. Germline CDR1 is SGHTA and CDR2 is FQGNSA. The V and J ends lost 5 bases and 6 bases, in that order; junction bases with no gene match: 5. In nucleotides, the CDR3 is TGTGCCAGCAGCCTGGGACAGGGTACTAATTCACCCCTCCACTTT. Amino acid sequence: CASSLGQGTNSPLHF.

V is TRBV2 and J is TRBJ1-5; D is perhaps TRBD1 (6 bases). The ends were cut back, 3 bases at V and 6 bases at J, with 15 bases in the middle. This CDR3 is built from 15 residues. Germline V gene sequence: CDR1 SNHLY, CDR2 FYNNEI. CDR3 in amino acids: CASSERQVGSQPQHF. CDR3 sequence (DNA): TGTGCCAGCAGTGAGCGACAGGTAGGAAGTCAGCCCCAGCATTTT.

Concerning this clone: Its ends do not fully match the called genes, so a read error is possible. CDR3 amino acids: CASSLGGTSEETQYF. For the CDR3, the DNA is TGTGCTAGCAGCTTAGGAGGCACTAGTGAAGAGACCCAGTACTTC. The chain combines TRBV7-7 with TRBJ2-5; TRBD2 might be the D (5 bases). The CDR3 spans 15 residues. CDR1 is SSHAT, CDR2 FNYEAQ, per germline (reference sequence).

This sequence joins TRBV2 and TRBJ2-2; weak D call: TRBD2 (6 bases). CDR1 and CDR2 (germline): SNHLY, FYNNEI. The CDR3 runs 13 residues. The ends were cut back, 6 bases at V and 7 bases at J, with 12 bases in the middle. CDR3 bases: TGTGCCAGCAGCGGAGGGGCGGGCGGGGAGCTGTTTTTT. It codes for CASSGGAGGELFF.

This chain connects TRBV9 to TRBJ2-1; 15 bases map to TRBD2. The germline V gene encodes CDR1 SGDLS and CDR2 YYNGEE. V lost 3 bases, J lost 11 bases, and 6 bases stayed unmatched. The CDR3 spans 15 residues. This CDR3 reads CASSDGTSGRRQQFF. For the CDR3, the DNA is TGTGCCAGCAGCGACGGGACTAGCGGGAGGCGGCAGCAGTTCTTC. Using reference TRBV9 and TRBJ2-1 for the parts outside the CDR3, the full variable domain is DSGVTQTPKHLITATGQRVTLRCSPRSGDLSVYWYQQSLDQGLQFLIQYYNGEERAKGNILERFSAQQFPDLHSELNLSSLELGDSALYFCASSDGTSGRRQQFFGPGTRLTVL.

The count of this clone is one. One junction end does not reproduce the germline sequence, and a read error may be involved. The CDR3 loop is CASSSPRGTSGGSTDTQYF. The CDR3 region has the DNA TGTGCTAGCAGCTCCCCCCGAGGGACTAGCGGGGGATCCACAGATACGCAGTATTTT. This sequence joins TRBV7-7 and TRBJ2-3; 14 nucleotides agree with TRBD2. The CDR3 covers 19 residues. Germline CDR1 SSHAT, CDR2 FNYEAQ (reference sequence). The whole variable domain, remainder taken from reference TRBV7-7 and TRBJ2-3, is GAGVSQSPRYKVTKRGQDVTLRCDPISSHATLYWYQQALGQGPEFLTYFNYEAQPDKSGLPSDRFSAERPEGSISTLTIQRTEQRDSAMYRCASSSPRGTSGGSTDTQYFGPGTRLTVL.

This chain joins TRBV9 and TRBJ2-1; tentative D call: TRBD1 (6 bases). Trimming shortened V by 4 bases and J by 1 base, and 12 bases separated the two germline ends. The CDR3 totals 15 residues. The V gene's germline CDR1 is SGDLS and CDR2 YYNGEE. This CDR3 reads CASSSLGQSYNEQFF. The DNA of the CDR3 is TGTGCCAGCAGCTCCCTCGGACAGTCCTACAATGAGCAGTTCTTC.

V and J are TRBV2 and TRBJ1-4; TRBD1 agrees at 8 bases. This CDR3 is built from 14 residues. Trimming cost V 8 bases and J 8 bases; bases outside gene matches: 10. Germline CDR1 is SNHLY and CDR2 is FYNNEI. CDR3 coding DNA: TGTGCCAGCGGCACAGGGGGAGTTGAAGAAAAACTGTTTTTT. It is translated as CASGTGGVEEKLFF.

The CDR3 DNA follows: TGCGCCAGCAGCGTCACAGGTGATAGCAATCAGCCCCAGCATTTT. Its protein is CASSVTGDSNQPQHF. This sequence joins TRBV5-1 and TRBJ1-5; a weak D match, TRBD1 (5 bases). This CDR3 is built from 15 residues. The V gene's germline CDR1 is SGHRS and CDR2 YFSETQ. With 4 bases removed from V and 0 bases from J, the gap between germline ends came to 11 bases.

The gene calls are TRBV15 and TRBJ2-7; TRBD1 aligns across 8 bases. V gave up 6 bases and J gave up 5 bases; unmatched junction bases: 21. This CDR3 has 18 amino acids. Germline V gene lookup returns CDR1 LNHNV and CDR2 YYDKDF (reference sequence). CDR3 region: CATSPLFSGGAVYDEQYF. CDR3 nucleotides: TGTGCCACCAGTCCCCTATTCTCAGGGGGCGCAGTCTACGACGAGCAGTACTTC.

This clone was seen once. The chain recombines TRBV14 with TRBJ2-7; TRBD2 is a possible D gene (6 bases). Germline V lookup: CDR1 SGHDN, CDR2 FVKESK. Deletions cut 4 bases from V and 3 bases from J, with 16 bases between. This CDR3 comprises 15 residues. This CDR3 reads CASSRWASENYEQYF. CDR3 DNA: TGTGCCAGCAGCCGGTGGGCTAGCGAGAACTACGAGCAGTACTTC.